The present T cell receptor (beta chain) was sequenced within a study of Ad26.COV2.S vaccination and SARS-CoV-2 variants. About the research overall: Donor was assigned to the Ad26.COV2.S arm of trial COV1001.

V was pared by 5 bases and J by 7 bases, with 17 bases between. The CDR3 extends over 15 amino acids. CDR1 is LGHNA and CDR2 is YNFKEQ in the germline V gene. Treatment indicated: around 19 received Ad26.COV2.S at low or high dose, single or two shots; about 5 received placebo; per-sample allocation not given. All samples were drawn on day 63, counting from the first vaccine or placebo injection. Study results and caveats: Analyses of TCR breadth and depth may have underestimated total T cell responses.

Sequencing used immunoSEQ multiplex PCR; TCRdb keeps in-frame clones, though not all of them. The table shows about 480,000 clones, with 87% occurring only once. On this clone: Antigen specificity is unknown.

The V call is TRBV4-2, the J call TRBJ1-4, with D perhaps TRBD1 (5 bases). The sequencing here drew on peripheral blood, taken in a trial of Ad26.COV2.S vaccine versus placebo. The receptor comes from a person between 18 and 65 years old who received the Ad26.COV2.S COVID-19 vaccine or a placebo. In DNA form, the CDR3 reads TGTGCCAGCAGCTCGGACCCTAGGAGGGGTGAAAAACTGTTTTTT. Translated, it gives CASSSDPRRGEKLFF.